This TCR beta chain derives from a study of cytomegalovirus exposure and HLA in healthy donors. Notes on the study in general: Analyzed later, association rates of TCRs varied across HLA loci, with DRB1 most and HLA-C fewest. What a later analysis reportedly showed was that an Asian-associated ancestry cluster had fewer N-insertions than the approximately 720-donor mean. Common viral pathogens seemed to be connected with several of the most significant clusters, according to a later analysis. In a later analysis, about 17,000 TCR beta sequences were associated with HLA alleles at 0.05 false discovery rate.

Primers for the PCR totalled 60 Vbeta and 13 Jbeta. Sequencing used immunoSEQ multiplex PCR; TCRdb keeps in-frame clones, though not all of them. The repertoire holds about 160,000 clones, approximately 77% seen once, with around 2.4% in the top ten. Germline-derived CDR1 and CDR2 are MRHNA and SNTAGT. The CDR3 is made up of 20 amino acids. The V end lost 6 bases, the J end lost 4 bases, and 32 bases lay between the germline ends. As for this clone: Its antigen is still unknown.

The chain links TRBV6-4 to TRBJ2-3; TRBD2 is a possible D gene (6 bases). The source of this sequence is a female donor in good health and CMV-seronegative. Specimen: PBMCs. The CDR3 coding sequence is TGTGCCAGCAGCCCTCCTCGGAGACTAGAGGAACGGGTGGAGGCAGATACGCAGTATTTT. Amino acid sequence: CASSPPRRLEERVEADTQYF.